This T cell receptor beta chain was recorded in a study of CD8+ T cells in alopecia areata. V was trimmed by 4 bases and J by 4 bases, leaving 11 bases between them. CDR1 and CDR2 from the germline V gene are SNHLY and FYNNEI. This CDR3 contains 14 residues. cDNA serving as the sequencing template came from extracted, reverse transcribed RNA. The repertoire was sequenced with immunoSEQ multiplex PCR; TCRdb's copy has only in-frame clones and lacks some. The sample shows 220,000 or so clones, about 60% of them seen only once. Starting from PBMCs, sorting isolated CD4+ and CD8+ T cells. This receptor was obtained from a human donor with alopecia areata. The source was CD4+ T cells sorted from blood, collected at week 0. The chain is built from TRBV2 and TRBJ1-5; D is uncertain. The chain's CDR3 is CASSAGVSNQPQHF. The CDR3 nucleotides are TGTGCCAGCAGTGCCGGCGTTTCAAATCAGCCCCAGCATTTT. Variable domain in full (rest from reference TRBV2 and TRBJ1-5): EPEVTQTPSHQVTQMGQEVILRCVPISNHLYFYWYRQILGQKVEFLVSFYNNEISEKSEIFDDQFSVERPDGSNFTLKIRSTKLEDSAMYFCASSAGVSNQPQHFGDGTRLSIL.